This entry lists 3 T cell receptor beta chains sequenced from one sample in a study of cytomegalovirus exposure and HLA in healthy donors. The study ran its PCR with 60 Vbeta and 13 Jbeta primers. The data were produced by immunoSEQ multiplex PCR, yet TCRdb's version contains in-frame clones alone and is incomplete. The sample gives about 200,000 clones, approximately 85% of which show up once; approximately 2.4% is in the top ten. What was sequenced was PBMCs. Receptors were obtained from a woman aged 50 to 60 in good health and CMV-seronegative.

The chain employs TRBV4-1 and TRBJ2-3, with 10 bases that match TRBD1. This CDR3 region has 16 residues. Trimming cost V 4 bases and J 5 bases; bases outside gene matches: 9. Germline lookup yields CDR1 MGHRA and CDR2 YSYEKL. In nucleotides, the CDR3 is TGCGCCAGCAGCCGAACACTCCGGGACAGGGGAGATACGCAGTATTTT. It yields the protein CASSRTLRDRGDTQYF.

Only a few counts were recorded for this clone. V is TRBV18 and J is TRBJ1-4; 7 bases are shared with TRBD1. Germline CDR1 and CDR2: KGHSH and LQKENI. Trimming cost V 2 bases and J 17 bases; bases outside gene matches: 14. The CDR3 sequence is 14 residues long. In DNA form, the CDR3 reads TGTGCCAGCTCACCAGCGGTGGACAGGTTAATTGCTTTTTTT. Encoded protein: CASSPAVDRLIAFF.

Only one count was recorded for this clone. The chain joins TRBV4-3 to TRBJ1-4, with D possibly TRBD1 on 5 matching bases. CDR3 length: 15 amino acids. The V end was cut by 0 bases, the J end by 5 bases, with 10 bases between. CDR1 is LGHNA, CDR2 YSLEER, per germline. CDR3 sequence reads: CASSQEYYRNEKLFF. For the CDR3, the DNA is TGCGCCAGCAGCCAAGAGTATTACAGGAATGAAAAACTGTTTTTT.